Shown below are 8 T cell receptor beta chains from a single sample sequenced in a study of human T cells and chemical hapten exposure. Time point meaning: patch test 1, 2 weeks after DPC sensitization. Described treatment: therapeutic diphenylcyclopropenone sensitization with weekly scalp DPC. TCRdb redid the calling of the RACE reads with MiXCR, one entry per CDR3 protein. The sample contains fewer than 400,000 distinct CDR3 sequences, under 9% of which appear only once. The source material was whole blood, sampled in connection with sensitization to the hapten diphenylcyclopropenone (DPC). Receptors were obtained from a woman under 30 with alopecia areata. Some clones in this sample may be carry-over from other donors' samples.

This clonotype turned up a few times. V and J are TRBV6-2 or TRBV6-3 and TRBJ2-7, with 7 bases aligning to TRBD1. This CDR3 has 13 residues. V lost 4 bases, J lost 3 bases, and 3 bases stayed unmatched. Germline-derived CDR1 and CDR2 are MNHEY and SVGEGT. This CDR3 reads CASSSTGHYEQYF. CDR3 nucleotides: TGTGCCAGCAGTTCGACAGGGCACTACGAGCAGTACTTC.

This clonotype has ten or more counts. The chain joins TRBV7-9 to TRBJ2-3, with D maybe TRBD1 (5 bases). The CDR3 is made up of 14 amino acids. V was shortened by 5 bases and J by 4 bases, with 13 bases between the two germline ends. Per germline, CDR1 SEHNR and CDR2 FQNEAQ (reference sequence). CDR3 amino acids: CASSARQYPDTQYF. The DNA for the CDR3 is TGTGCCAGCAGCGCCCGACAGTATCCAGATACGCAGTATTTT.

V usage is TRBV29-1 and J usage is TRBJ2-6, with D unresolved. The V and J ends lost 7 bases and 1 base respectively, with 8 bases between them. CDR3 size: 13 residues. CDR1 is SQVTM, CDR2 ANQGSEA, per germline. The DNA of the CDR3 is TGCAGCGCAAGGAGTTCTGGGGCCAACGTCCTGACTTTC. Its translation is CSARSSGANVLTF.

The table lists this clonotype with a few counts. This sequence joins TRBV24-1 and TRBJ2-2; 9 bases fit TRBD2. Germline CDR1 reads KGHDR; CDR2 reads SFDVKD. The CDR3 covers 18 residues. Trimming took 3 bases from V and 6 from J; bases not matched to a gene: 13. CDR3 sequence reads: CATSDEPGLAFHPGELFF. DNA for the CDR3: TGTGCCACCAGTGATGAACCGGGACTAGCATTCCATCCCGGGGAGCTGTTTTTT.

This clonotype showed up just a few times. The CDR3 is CASSYGNPGRQGYEEKLFF. In DNA, the CDR3 is TGTGCCAGCAGTTACGGGAACCCGGGGAGACAGGGGTACGAAGAAAAACTGTTTTTT. The chain combines TRBV6-5 with TRBJ1-4; TRBD1 agrees at 8 bases. CDR3 size: 19 residues. With 2 bases clipped from V and 8 bases from J, the junction kept 19 bases outside the gene matches. Germline V CDR1 and CDR2: MNHEY, SVGAGI.

This clonotype has ten or more counts. V gene TRBV28 combines with J gene TRBJ2-3, with 8 bases aligning to TRBD1. CDR3 length equals 14 residues. The V gene end was trimmed by 4 bases and the J gene end by 4 bases; junction bases not matched to a gene: 4. Per the germline V gene, CDR1 is MDHEN and CDR2 is SYDVKM. The CDR3 DNA reads as TGTGCCAGCAGTTCTGACAGGGGATCAGATACGCAGTATTTT. It encodes CASSSDRGSDTQYF.

The chain links TRBV5-4 to TRBJ2-7; the match to TRBD1 covers 9 bases. The V and J ends lost 1 base and 2 bases, in that order; junction bases with no gene match: 13. The CDR3 is 18 amino acids. Germline V CDR1 and CDR2: SGHNT, YYREEE (reference sequence). The DNA of the CDR3 is TGTGCCAGCAGCTTGAGCCTCGCGACAGGGGGTCTCGCCTACGAGCAGTACTTC. Translating it yields CASSLSLATGGLAYEQYF. Complete variable domain (other parts from reference TRBV5-4 and TRBJ2-7): ETGVTQSPTHLIKTRGQQVTLRCSSQSGHNTVSWYQQALGQGPQFIFQYYREEENGRGNFPPRFSGLQFPNYSSELNVNALELDDSALYLCASSLSLATGGLAYEQYFGPGTRLTVT.

V is TRBV12-3 or TRBV12-4 and J is TRBJ2-3; 8 positions agree with TRBD1. CDR3 length: 18 amino acids. Trimming removed 6 bases from V and 2 bases from J; junction bases left unmatched: 16. Here the CDR3 DNA reads TGTGCCAGCAGGCGATCAGGCAGGGGGCTAGAACCCACAGATACGCAGTATTTT. Residues: CASRRSGRGLEPTDTQYF.